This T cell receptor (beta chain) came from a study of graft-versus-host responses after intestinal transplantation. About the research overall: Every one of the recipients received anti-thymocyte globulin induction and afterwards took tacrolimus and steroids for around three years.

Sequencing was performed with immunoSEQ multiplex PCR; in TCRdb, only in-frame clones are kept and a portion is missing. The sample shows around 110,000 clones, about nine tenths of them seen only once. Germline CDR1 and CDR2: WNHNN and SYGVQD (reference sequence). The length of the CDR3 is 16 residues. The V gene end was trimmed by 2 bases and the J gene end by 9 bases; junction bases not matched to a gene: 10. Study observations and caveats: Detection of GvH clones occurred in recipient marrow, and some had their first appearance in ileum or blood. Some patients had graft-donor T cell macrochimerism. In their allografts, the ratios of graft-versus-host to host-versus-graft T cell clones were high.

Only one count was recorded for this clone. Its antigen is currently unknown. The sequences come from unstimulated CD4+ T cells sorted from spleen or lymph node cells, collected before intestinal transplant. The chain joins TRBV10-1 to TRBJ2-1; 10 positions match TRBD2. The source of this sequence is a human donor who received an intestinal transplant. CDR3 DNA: TGCGCCAGCAGTGAGACACCTAGCGGGAGAGAGAGTGAGCAGTTCTTC. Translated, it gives CASSETPSGRESEQFF.